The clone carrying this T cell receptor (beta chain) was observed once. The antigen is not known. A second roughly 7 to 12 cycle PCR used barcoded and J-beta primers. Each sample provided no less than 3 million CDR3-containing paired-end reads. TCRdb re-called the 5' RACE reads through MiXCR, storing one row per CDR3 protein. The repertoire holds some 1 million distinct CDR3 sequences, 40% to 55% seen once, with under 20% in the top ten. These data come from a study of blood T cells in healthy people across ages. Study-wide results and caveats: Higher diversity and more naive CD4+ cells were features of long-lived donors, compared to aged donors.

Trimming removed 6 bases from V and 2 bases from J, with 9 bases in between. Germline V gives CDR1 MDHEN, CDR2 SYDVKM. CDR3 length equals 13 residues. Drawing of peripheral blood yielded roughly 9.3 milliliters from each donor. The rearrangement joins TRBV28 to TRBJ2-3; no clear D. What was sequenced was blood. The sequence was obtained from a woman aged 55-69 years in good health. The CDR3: CASSRSFTDTQYF. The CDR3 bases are TGTGCCAGCAGCCGCTCCTTCACAGATACGCAGTATTTT.